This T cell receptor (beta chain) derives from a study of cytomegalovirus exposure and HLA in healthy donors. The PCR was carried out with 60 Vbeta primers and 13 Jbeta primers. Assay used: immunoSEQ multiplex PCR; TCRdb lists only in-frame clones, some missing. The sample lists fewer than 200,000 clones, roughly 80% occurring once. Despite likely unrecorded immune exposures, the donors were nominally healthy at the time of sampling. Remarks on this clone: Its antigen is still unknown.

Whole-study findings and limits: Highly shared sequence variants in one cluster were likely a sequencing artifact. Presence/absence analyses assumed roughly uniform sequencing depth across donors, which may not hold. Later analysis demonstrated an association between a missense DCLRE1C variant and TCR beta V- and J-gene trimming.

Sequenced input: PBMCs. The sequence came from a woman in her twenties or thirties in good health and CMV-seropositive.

The CDR3 loop is CASSLGLQGDIQYF. The CDR3 coding sequence is TGTGCCAGCAGCTTAGGGTTACAGGGAGACATTCAGTACTTC. The chain joins TRBV7-9 to TRBJ2-4, with TRBD1 as a possible D gene (6 bases). There are 14 residues in the CDR3. Germline CDR1 reads SEHNR; CDR2 reads FQNEAQ (reference sequence). V lost 1 base and J 8 bases, leaving 12 bases between the germline ends.